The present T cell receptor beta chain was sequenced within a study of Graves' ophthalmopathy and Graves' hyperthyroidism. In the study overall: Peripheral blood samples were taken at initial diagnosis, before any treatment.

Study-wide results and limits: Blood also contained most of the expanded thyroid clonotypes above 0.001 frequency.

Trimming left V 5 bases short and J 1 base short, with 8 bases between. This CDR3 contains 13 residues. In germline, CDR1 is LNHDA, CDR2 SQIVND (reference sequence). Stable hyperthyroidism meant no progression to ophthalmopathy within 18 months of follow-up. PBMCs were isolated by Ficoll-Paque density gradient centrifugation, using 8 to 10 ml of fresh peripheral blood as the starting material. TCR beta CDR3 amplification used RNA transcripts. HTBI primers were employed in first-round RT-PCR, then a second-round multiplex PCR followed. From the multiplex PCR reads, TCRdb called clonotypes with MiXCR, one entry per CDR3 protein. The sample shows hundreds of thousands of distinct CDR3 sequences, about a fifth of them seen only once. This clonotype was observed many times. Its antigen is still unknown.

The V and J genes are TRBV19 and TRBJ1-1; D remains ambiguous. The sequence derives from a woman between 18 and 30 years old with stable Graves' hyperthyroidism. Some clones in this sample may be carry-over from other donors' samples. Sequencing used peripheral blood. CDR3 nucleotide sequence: TGTGCCAGTAGTTCCCCTTGGAACACTGAAGCTTTCTTT. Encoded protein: CASSSPWNTEAFF.